The rows below give T cell receptor beta chains drawn from one sample of a study of Graves' ophthalmopathy and Graves' hyperthyroidism. TCRdb analysed the multiplex PCR reads with MiXCR anew, one entry per CDR3 protein. The sample lists around 170,000 distinct CDR3 sequences, roughly two fifths occurring once. Source material: peripheral blood. Every receptor here comes from a woman between 40 and 50 years old with Graves' ophthalmopathy. Each CDR3 is given without its conserved first and last residue. Each record gives: clone size, J gene, V gene, CDR3 protein. Clone size appears in some rows only: once, few, many, or a class for an expanded clone.

many,TRBJ1-2,TRBV5-1,ASSFAGQGLNYGYT
many,TRBJ1-2,TRBV6-4,ASSRESKGAAIYGYT
many,TRBJ1-2,TRBV27,ASSDPGQGTYGYT
.,TRBJ1-2,TRBV27,ASSLTGAYDGYT
.,TRBJ2-6,TRBV7-2,ASSSRGHGANVLT
many,TRBJ2-7,TRBV6-5,ASSLVPAYEQY
.,TRBJ2-5,TRBV7-9,ASSLGATGEETQY
.,TRBJ2-5,TRBV27,ASSAGGPQETQY
.,TRBJ1-2,TRBV6-1,ASSNHKGYT
.,TRBJ1-1,TRBV12-3/TRBV12-4,ASGRRTGGASEDTEAF
many,TRBJ1-1,TRBV2,ASRVDGNTEAF
many,TRBJ1-3,TRBV12-3/TRBV12-4,ASSNAGTGAGNTIY
.,TRBJ2-7,TRBV6-5,ASSYSIAYEQY
many,TRBJ1-6,TRBV18,ASSPEDRARSPLH